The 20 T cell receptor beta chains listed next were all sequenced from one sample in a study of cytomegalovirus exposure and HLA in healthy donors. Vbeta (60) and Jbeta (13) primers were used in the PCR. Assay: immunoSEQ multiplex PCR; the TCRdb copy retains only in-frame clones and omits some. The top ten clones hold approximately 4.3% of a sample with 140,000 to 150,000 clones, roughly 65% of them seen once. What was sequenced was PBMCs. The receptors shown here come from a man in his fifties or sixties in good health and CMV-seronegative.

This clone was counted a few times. The CDR3: CASSLGFDETGSIKETQYF. The CDR3 bases are TGTGCCAGCAGCTTGGGATTCGATGAGACAGGGTCAATCAAAGAGACCCAGTACTTC. The genes are TRBV5-5 and TRBJ2-5; 7 nucleotides line up with TRBD1. The trim removed 0 bases at V and 3 bases at J, leaving 17 bases unmatched. Germline loops: CDR1 SGHKS, CDR2 YYEKEE (reference sequence). The CDR3 is made up of 19 amino acids. The full variable domain, in which reference TRBV5-5 and TRBJ2-5 provide the parts outside the CDR3, is DAGVTQSPTHLIKTRGQQVTLRCSPISGHKSVSWYQQVLGQGPQFIFQYYEKEERGRGNFPDRFSARQFPNYSSELNVNALLLGDSALYLCASSLGFDETGSIKETQYFGPGTRLLVL.

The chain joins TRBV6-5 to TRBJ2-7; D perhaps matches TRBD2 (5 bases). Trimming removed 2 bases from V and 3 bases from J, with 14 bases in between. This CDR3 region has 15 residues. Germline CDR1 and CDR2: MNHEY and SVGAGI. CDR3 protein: CASSYVRESYYEQYF. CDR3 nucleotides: TGTGCCAGCAGTTACGTCCGGGAATCTTACTACGAGCAGTACTTC.

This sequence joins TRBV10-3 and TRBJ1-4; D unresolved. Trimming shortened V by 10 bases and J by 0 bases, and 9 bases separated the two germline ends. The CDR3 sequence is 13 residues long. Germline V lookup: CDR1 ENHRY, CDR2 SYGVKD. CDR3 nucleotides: TGTGCCACCGCACAGCCAACTAATGAAAAACTGTTTTTT. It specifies CATAQPTNEKLFF.

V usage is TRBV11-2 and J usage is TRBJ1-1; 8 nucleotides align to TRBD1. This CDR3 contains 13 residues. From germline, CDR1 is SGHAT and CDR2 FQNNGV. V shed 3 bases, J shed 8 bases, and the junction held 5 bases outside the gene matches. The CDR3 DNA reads TGTGCCAGCAGCTTCCGGGACAGGATGGAAGCTTTCTTT. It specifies CASSFRDRMEAFF.

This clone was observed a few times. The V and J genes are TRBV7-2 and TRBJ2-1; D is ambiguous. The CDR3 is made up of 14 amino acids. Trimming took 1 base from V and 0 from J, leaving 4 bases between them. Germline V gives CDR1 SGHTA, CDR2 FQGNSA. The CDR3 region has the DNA TGTGCCAGCAGCTTAGACAGCTCCTACAATGAGCAGTTCTTC. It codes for CASSLDSSYNEQFF.

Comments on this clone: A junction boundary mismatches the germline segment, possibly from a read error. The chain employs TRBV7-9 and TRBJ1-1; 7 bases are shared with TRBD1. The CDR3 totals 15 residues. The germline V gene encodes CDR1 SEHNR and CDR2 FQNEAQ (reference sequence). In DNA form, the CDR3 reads TGTTCCAGCAGCCTATCAGGGACAGAGAACACTGAAGCTTTCTTT. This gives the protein CSSSLSGTENTEAFF.

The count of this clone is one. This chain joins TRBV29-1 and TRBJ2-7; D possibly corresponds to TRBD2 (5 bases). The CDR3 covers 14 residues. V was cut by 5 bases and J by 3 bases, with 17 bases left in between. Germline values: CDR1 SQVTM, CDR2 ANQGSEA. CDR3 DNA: TGCAGCGTTCCGAAATCTTCTACTAGCTACGAGCAGTACTTC. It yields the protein CSVPKSSTSYEQYF.

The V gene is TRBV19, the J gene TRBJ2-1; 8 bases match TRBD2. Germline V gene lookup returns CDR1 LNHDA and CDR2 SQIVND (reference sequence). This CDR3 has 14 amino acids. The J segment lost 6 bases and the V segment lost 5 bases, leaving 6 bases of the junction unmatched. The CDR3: CASSPEREINEQFF. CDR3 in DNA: TGTGCCAGTAGTCCCGAGCGGGAGATCAATGAGCAGTTCTTC.

The CDR3 loop reads CASSLDGRQGRGETQYF. CDR3 nucleotides: TGTGCCAGCAGCTTAGATGGTAGACAGGGGAGGGGTGAGACCCAGTACTTC. The J gene is TRBJ2-5, the V gene TRBV11-1; a weak D match, TRBD1 (8 bases). V lost 1 base to trimming and J lost 5 bases, with 20 bases between them. Germline V gene lookup returns CDR1 SGHAT and CDR2 FQDESV (reference sequence). The CDR3 totals 17 residues.

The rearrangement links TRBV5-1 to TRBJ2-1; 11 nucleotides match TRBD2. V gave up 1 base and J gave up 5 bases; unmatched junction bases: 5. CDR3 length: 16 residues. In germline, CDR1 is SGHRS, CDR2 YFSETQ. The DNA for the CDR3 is TGCGCCAGCAGCTTGACTAGCGGGAGTAACGACAATGAGCAGTTCTTC. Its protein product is CASSLTSGSNDNEQFF. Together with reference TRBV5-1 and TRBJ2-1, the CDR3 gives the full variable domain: KAGVTQTPRYLIKTRGQQVTLSCSPISGHRSVSWYQQTPGQGLQFLFEYFSETQRNKGNFPGRFSGRQFSNSRSEMNVSTLELGDSALYLCASSLTSGSNDNEQFFGPGTRLTVL.

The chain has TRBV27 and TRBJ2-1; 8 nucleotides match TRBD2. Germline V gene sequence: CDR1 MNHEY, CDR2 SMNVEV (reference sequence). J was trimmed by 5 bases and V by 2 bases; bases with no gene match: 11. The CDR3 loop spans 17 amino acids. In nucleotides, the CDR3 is TGTGCCAGCAGTTTAGGGAACAGCGGGGGCTATCACAATGAGCAGTTCTTC. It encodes CASSLGNSGGYHNEQFF.

DNA of the CDR3: TGTGCCAGCAGCGCCTCCCGGGACAGCAGCGCCTACGAGCAGTACTTC. The encoded protein is CASSASRDSSAYEQYF. The chain recombines TRBV11-2 with TRBJ2-7; 7 bases map to TRBD1. In germline, CDR1 is SGHAT, CDR2 FQNNGV. J lost 2 bases, V lost 5 bases, and 12 bases had no gene match. CDR3 length equals 16 residues.

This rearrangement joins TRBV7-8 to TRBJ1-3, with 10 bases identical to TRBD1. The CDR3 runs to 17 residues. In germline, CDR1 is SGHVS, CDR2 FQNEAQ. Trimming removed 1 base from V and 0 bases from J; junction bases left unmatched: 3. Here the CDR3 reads CASSLGRQGASGNTIYF. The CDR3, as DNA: TGTGCCAGCAGCTTAGGGCGACAGGGGGCCTCTGGAAACACCATATATTTT.

For the CDR3, the DNA is TGTGCCAGCAGCTTAGGCCCGGGACTACAAGACAGGTTCTTC. Amino acids: CASSLGPGLQDRFF. The chain uses TRBV11-3 and TRBJ2-1; 7 bases are shared with TRBD2. With 1 base clipped from V and 15 bases from J, the junction kept 12 bases outside the gene matches. CDR3 length: 14 residues. The V gene's germline CDR1 is SGHNT and CDR2 YENEEA. Variable domain in full (rest from reference TRBV11-3 and TRBJ2-1): EAGVVQSPRYKIIEKKQPVAFWCNPISGHNTLYWYLQNLGQGPELLIRYENEEAVDDSQLPKDRFSAERLKGVDSTLKIQPAELGDSAVYLCASSLGPGLQDRFFGPGTRLTVL.

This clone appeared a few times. The CDR3 is CSVEGSLSDRGARRDTQYF. The CDR3 DNA follows: TGCAGCGTTGAAGGAAGCCTGAGTGACAGGGGTGCCAGGAGAGATACGCAGTATTTT. The rearrangement uses TRBV29-1 and TRBJ2-3; TRBD1 matches at 8 bases. Germline lookup yields CDR1 SQVTM and CDR2 ANQGSEA. The CDR3 runs to 19 residues. Losses at the gene ends were 1 base for V and 5 bases for J; bases not matched to a gene: 20.

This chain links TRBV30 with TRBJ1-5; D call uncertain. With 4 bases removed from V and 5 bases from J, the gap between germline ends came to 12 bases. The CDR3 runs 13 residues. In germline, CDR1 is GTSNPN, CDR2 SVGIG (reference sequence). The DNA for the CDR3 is TGTGCCTGGACCCCCGGGGTCGATCAGCCCCAGCATTTT. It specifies CAWTPGVDQPQHF.

CDR3 residues: CASSFNRETGELFF. DNA for the CDR3: TGTGCCAGCAGTTTCAACAGGGAAACCGGGGAGCTGTTTTTT. This chain links TRBV27 with TRBJ2-2; a weak D match, TRBD1 (6 bases). This CDR3 is built from 14 residues. With 3 bases removed from V and 5 bases from J, the gap between germline ends came to 10 bases. The germline V gene has CDR1 MNHEY and CDR2 SMNVEV (reference sequence).

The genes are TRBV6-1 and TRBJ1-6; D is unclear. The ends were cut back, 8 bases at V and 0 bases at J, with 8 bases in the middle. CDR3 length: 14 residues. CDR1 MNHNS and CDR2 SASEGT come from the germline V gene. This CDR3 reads CASDRSSYNSPLHF. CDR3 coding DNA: TGTGCCAGCGACCGGAGCTCCTATAATTCACCCCTCCACTTT.

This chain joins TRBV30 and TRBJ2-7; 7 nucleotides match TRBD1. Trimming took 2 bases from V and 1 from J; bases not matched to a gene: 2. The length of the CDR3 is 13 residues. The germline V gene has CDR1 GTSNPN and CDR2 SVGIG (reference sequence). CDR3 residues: CAWSTGASYEQYF. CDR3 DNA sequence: TGTGCCTGGAGTACAGGGGCGTCCTACGAGCAGTACTTC.

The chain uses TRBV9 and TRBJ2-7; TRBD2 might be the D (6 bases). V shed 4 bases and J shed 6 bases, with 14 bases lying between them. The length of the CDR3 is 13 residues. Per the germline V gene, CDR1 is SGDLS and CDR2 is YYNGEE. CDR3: CASSTSRAGEQYF. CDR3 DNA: TGTGCCAGCAGCACATCTAGAGCGGGCGAGCAGTACTTC.